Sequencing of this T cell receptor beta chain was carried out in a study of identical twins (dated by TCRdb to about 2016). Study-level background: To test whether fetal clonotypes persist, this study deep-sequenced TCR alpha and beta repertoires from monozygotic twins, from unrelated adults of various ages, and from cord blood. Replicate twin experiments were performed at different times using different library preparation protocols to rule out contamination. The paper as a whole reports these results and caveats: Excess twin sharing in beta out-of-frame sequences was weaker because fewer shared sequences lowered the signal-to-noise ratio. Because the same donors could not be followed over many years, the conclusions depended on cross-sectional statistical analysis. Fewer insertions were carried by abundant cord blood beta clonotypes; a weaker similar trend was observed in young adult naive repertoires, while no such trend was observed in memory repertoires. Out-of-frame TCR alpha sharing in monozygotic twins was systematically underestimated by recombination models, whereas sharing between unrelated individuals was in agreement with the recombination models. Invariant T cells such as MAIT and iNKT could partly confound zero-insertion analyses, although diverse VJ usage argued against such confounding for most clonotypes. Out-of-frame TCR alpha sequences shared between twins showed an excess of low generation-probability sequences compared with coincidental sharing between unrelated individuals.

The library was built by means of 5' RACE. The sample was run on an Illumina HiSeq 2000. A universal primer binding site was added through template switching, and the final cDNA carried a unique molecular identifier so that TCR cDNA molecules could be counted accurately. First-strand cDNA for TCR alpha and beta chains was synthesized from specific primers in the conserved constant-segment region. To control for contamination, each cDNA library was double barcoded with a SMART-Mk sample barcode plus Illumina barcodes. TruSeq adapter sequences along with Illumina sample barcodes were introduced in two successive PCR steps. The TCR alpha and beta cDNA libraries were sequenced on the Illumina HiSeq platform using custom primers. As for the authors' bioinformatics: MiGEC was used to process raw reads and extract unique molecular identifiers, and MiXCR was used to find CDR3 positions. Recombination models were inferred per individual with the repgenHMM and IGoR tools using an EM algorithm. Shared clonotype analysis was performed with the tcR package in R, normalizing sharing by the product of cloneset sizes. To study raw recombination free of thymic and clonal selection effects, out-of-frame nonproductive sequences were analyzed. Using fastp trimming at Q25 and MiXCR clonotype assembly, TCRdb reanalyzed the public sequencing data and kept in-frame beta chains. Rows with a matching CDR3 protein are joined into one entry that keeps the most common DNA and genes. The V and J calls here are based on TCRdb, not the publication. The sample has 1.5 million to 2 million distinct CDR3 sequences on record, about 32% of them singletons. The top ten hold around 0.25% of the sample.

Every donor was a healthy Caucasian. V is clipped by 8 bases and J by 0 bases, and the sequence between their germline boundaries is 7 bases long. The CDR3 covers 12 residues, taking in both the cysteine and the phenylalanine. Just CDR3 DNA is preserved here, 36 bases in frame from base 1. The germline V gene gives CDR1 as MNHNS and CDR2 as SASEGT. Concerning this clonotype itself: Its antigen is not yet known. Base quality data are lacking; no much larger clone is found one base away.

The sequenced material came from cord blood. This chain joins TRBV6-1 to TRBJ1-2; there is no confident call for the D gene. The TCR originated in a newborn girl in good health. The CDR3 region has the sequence CASGRSNYGYTF. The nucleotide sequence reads TGTGCCAGCGGGCGTTCTAACTATGGCTACACCTTC.